This TCR beta chain appears in the sequencing data of a study of PD-L1 blockade in urothelial cancer. Study overall: Patients commenced intravenous atezolizumab, 1,200 mg every 3 weeks, in 2014. Males with bladder-origin urothelial cancer constituted about 90% of the roughly 30 patients.

J gave up 5 bases and V 4 bases, and 9 bases lay outside the gene matches. The CDR3 loop spans 15 amino acids. Germline V gene sequence: CDR1 SGDLS, CDR2 YYNGEE. Synthetic TCR analog templates were added to each PCR reaction. Using immunoSEQ multiplex PCR, the repertoire was profiled, and TCRdb retains in-frame clones only, with some absent. Of around 32,000 clones listed, 87% are singletons. This sample comprised PBMCs, obtained around atezolizumab (anti-PD-L1) treatment. This TCR was sampled from a middle-aged man with urothelial cancer. This sequence joins TRBV9 and TRBJ2-5; 9 bases line up with TRBD2. This CDR3 reads CASSPSAGGMETQYF. The DNA of the CDR3 is TGTGCCAGCAGCCCGTCGGCGGGGGGGATGGAGACCCAGTACTTC. Full variable domain (outside the CDR3, taken from reference TRBV9 and TRBJ2-5): DSGVTQTPKHLITATGQRVTLRCSPRSGDLSVYWYQQSLDQGLQFLIQYYNGEERAKGNILERFSAQQFPDLHSELNLSSLELGDSALYFCASSPSAGGMETQYFGPGTRLLVL.